This T cell receptor beta chain was obtained from a study of CD8 T cells in Susac syndrome. This CDR3 comprises 17 residues. The germline gives CDR1 SGHRS, CDR2 YFSETQ. V trimming: 3 bases; J trimming: 7 bases; junction bases outside the gene matches: 10. The authors reverse transcribed about 0.5 to 1 ug RNA with random hexamers. TCRdb reanalysed the immunoSEQ multiplex PCR reads using MiXCR and keeps one entry per CDR3 protein. This table has some 180,000 distinct CDR3 sequences, approximately 95% appearing once. Specimen: CD4+ T cells from PBMCs. The origin of this receptor is a human donor in good health. The chain has TRBV5-1 and TRBJ1-6, with TRBD1 matching 10 bases. The CDR3 reads CASSSGTGQGGNSPLHF. CDR3 sequence (DNA): TGCGCCAGCAGCTCCGGAACCGGACAGGGGGGGAATTCACCCCTCCACTTT.